A single sample gave rise to the 29 T cell receptor beta chains below, sequenced in a study of identical twins. TCRdb independently ran MiXCR on the 5' RACE reads; one entry per CDR3 protein. The table lists just under 550,000 distinct CDR3 sequences, 13% to 15% of them singletons. These data were also filed under a second study, of yellow fever vaccine responses in identical twins.

The sample consisted of CD4+ T cells sorted from blood. Receptors were obtained from a woman aged 18-29 years in good health.

The chain recombines TRBV20-1 with TRBJ2-5; D call uncertain. The germline V and J ends were trimmed by 0 bases and 4 bases, with 9 bases remaining between them. Germline V CDR1 and CDR2: DFQATT, SNEGSKA (reference sequence). This CDR3 region has 13 residues. The CDR3 here is CSARDSAPETQYF. The CDR3 DNA reads as TGCAGTGCTAGAGATTCGGCACCAGAGACCCAGTACTTC.

This chain uses TRBV10-2 with TRBJ1-6; 7 bases are shared with TRBD1. Germline loops: CDR1 WSHSY, CDR2 SAAADI. This CDR3 spans 14 amino acids. V dropped 6 bases and J dropped 5; count of bases not matched to a gene: 4. The CDR3 DNA reads TGCGCCAGCAGAGCGACAGGGAATAATTCACCCCTCCACTTT. Translation: CASRATGNNSPLHF.

This clonotype was counted only a few times. The V gene is TRBV11-1, the J gene TRBJ2-1; D possibly corresponds to TRBD1 (6 bases). V lost 5 bases to trimming and J lost 5 bases, with 25 bases between them. The CDR3 is 18 amino acids. In germline, CDR1 is SGHAT, CDR2 FQDESV (reference sequence). The CDR3 is CASSPRWGPEGDNNEQFF. In DNA, the CDR3 is TGTGCCAGCAGCCCCAGATGGGGTCCTGAGGGGGACAACAATGAGCAGTTCTTC.

The chain combines TRBV7-9 with TRBJ1-1; D gene ambiguous. Per germline, CDR1 SEHNR and CDR2 FQNEAQ (reference sequence). This CDR3 contains 13 residues. Trimming stripped 1 base from V and 5 bases from J, with 8 bases between. This CDR3 is CASSLETVTEAFF. The CDR3 DNA reads as TGTGCCAGCAGCTTAGAGACGGTAACTGAAGCTTTCTTT. The whole variable domain, remainder taken from reference TRBV7-9 and TRBJ1-1, is DTGVSQNPRHKITKRGQNVTFRCDPISEHNRLYWYRQTLGQGPEFLTYFQNEAQLEKSRLLSDRFSAERPKGSFSTLEIQRTEQGDSAMYLCASSLETVTEAFFGQGTRLTVV.

This clonotype came up many times. The rearrangement uses TRBV4-2 and TRBJ2-6, with 10 positions matching TRBD2. This CDR3 has 20 amino acids. Trimming at V came to 0 bases and at J to 4 bases, leaving 12 bases not matched to a gene. Germline V gene lookup returns CDR1 LGHNA and CDR2 YNFKEQ. The CDR3 DNA sequence: TGTGCCAGCAGCCAAGATACGTCCGGGACTAGCGTGCGGGGGGCCAACGTCCTGACTTTC. This encodes CASSQDTSGTSVRGANVLTF.

This clonotype was found a few times. V usage is TRBV4-2 and J usage is TRBJ2-5; tentatively, D is TRBD2 (6 bases). Deletions cut 4 bases from V and 3 bases from J, with 21 bases between. This CDR3 region has 17 residues. Germline CDR1 LGHNA, CDR2 YNFKEQ. CDR3 protein: CASSRGFVPGEEETQYF. As DNA, the CDR3 is TGTGCCAGCAGCCGAGGGTTTGTTCCGGGAGAAGAAGAGACCCAGTACTTC.

This clonotype was observed a handful of times. The chain is built from TRBV6-5 and TRBJ1-3, with D unclear. Looked up from germline, CDR1 is MNHEY and CDR2 is SVGAGI. Trimming shortened V by 0 bases and J by 7 bases, and 10 bases separated the two germline ends. This CDR3 has 14 residues. The CDR3 DNA follows: TGTGCCAGCAGTTACTCGCAACAGTCGAACACCATATATTTT. This encodes CASSYSQQSNTIYF.

This clonotype was detected only a few times. This chain connects TRBV7-6 to TRBJ2-7; D perhaps matches TRBD2 (5 bases). V was pared by 4 bases and J by 4 bases, with 14 bases between. CDR1 and CDR2 from the germline V gene are SGHVS and FNYEAQ. This CDR3 comprises 14 residues. The CDR3 bases are TGTGCCAGCAGCTCTCGGAGAGGAGGTTACGAGCAGTACTTC. Protein product: CASSSRRGGYEQYF.

The V and J genes are TRBV10-3 and TRBJ1-6; 7 positions agree with TRBD1. Germline V gives CDR1 ENHRY, CDR2 SYGVKD. The junction had 7 bases not matched to a gene; V was cut back by 10 bases and J by 7 bases. The CDR3 totals 13 residues. The DNA of the CDR3 is TGTGCCACCCGAGACAGGGTGAATTCACCCCTCCACTTT. Translating it yields CATRDRVNSPLHF.

A single count supports this clonotype. The chain recombines TRBV5-1 with TRBJ2-3, with a tentative D call TRBD2 (6 bases). There are 16 residues in the CDR3. V was shortened by 4 bases and J by 2 bases, with 17 bases between the two germline ends. Germline-derived CDR1 and CDR2 are SGHRS and YFSETQ. The CDR3 DNA reads TGCGCCAGCAGCGAACGAGGGGACTTACACACAGATACGCAGTATTTT. The encoded protein is CASSERGDLHTDTQYF.

The chain recombines TRBV6-5 with TRBJ2-2; D is perhaps TRBD1 or TRBD2 (5 bases each). The CDR3 extends over 15 amino acids. Trimming cost V 2 bases and J 6 bases, with 13 bases left between them. Germline CDR1 and CDR2: MNHEY and SVGAGI. The CDR3 DNA is TGTGCCAGCAGTTACCCGGCCGGGGCCCCCGGGGAGCTGTTTTTT. It specifies CASSYPAGAPGELFF.

This clonotype was seen ten or more times. J is TRBJ2-3 and V is TRBV20-1; 9 positions agree with TRBD1. CDR1 is DFQATT and CDR2 is SNEGSKA in the germline V gene (reference sequence). There are 14 residues in the CDR3. The V and J ends lost 3 bases and 3 bases, in that order; junction bases with no gene match: 4. The chain's CDR3 is CSARGGQGTDTQYF. CDR3 coding DNA: TGCAGTGCTAGGGGGGGACAGGGTACAGATACGCAGTATTTT.

With regard to this clonotype: A junction end diverges from the germline sequence, so it may reflect a read error. The chain has TRBV10-3 and TRBJ2-5; D gene unclear. Germline V gives CDR1 ENHRY, CDR2 SYGVKD. There are 11 residues in the CDR3. CDR3 DNA: TGTGCCATCAGGGAGTTGGAGACCCAGTACTTC. Amino acid sequence: CAIRELETQYF.

CDR3 sequence reads: CAIRPGGQVYGYTF. CDR3 nucleotides: TGTGCCATCAGACCCGGGGGGCAGGTTTATGGCTACACCTTC. This chain connects TRBV10-3 to TRBJ1-2; weak D call: TRBD1 (6 bases). V dropped 6 bases and J dropped 5 bases, with 16 bases sitting between them. Germline V lookup: CDR1 ENHRY, CDR2 SYGVKD. The CDR3 spans 14 residues.

This clonotype has a handful of counts. The chain couples TRBV10-3 to TRBJ2-7, with D possibly being TRBD1 (6 bases). The V end was cut by 2 bases, the J end by 7 bases, with 12 bases between. This CDR3 region has 13 residues. Germline V gene lookup returns CDR1 ENHRY and CDR2 SYGVKD. This chain's CDR3 is CAISEAPDSEQYV. CDR3 bases: TGTGCCATCAGTGAGGCTCCGGACAGTGAGCAGTACGTC.

This chain connects TRBV19 to TRBJ2-5, with no clear D. This CDR3 has 14 residues. Trimming took off 1 base at V and 4 bases at J, with 10 bases between the two ends. From germline, CDR1 is LNHDA and CDR2 SQIVND (reference sequence). As DNA, the CDR3 is TGTGCCAGTAGTATAGGATCCCAAGGAGAGACCCAGTACTTC. Translating gives CASSIGSQGETQYF.

The CDR3 DNA is TGCAGTGCTAGACAGGGAGGGGGAGATACGCAGTATTTT. Protein product: CSARQGGGDTQYF. The chain employs TRBV20-1 and TRBJ2-3, with D tentatively TRBD2 (7 bases). The germline gives CDR1 DFQATT, CDR2 SNEGSKA (reference sequence). V shed 2 bases and J shed 5 bases, with 11 bases lying between them. The CDR3 has 13 residues.

The chain links TRBV15 to TRBJ2-1, with D possibly matching TRBD1 (5 bases). Trimming shortened V by 1 base and J by 9 bases, and 10 bases separated the two germline ends. This CDR3 has 13 residues. Germline values: CDR1 LNHNV, CDR2 YYDKDF (reference sequence). The CDR3 loop is CATSRAFRGEQFF. The CDR3 DNA reads TGTGCCACCAGCAGAGCTTTTAGGGGTGAGCAGTTCTTC.

This chain connects TRBV12-3 or TRBV12-4 to TRBJ2-1; 12 bases agree with TRBD1. The CDR3 loop spans 17 amino acids. The J segment lost 4 bases and the V segment lost 3 bases, leaving 7 bases of the junction unmatched. The CDR3 loop is CASSLSGDRGLYNEQFF. In DNA, the CDR3 is TGTGCCAGCAGTTTGTCTGGGGACAGGGGGCTGTACAATGAGCAGTTCTTC.

The table lists this clonotype with a few counts. V usage is TRBV25-1 and J usage is TRBJ2-3; the match to TRBD2 covers 12 bases. Trimming took 5 bases from V and 5 from J; bases not matched to a gene: 8. CDR1 MGHDK and CDR2 SYGVNS come from the germline V gene. The CDR3 length is 16 residues. This CDR3 reads CASSSRLAGEKDTQYF. CDR3 sequence (DNA): TGTGCCAGCAGTTCACGACTAGCGGGAGAGAAAGATACGCAGTATTTT.

A few counts support this clonotype. This chain links TRBV3-1 with TRBJ1-3; D is uncertain. With 0 bases removed from V and 1 base from J, the gap between germline ends came to 4 bases. This CDR3 region has 14 residues. Germline-derived CDR1 and CDR2 are LGHDT and YNNKEL (reference sequence). The CDR3 region is CASSQEESGNTIYF. CDR3 nucleotide sequence: TGTGCCAGCAGCCAAGAAGAGTCTGGAAACACCATATATTTT.

The chain is built from TRBV6-2 or TRBV6-3 and TRBJ2-1, with TRBD2 matching 9 bases. From germline, CDR1 is MNHEY and CDR2 SVGEGT. This CDR3 has 20 amino acids. The J segment lost 10 bases and the V segment lost 0 bases, leaving 22 bases of the junction unmatched. CDR3 sequence: CASSYSILDRTSELRWEQFF. The CDR3 DNA follows: TGTGCCAGCAGTTACTCGATTTTGGATCGGACTAGCGAGCTGCGTTGGGAGCAGTTCTTC.

The chain carries TRBV6-5 and TRBJ1-4; no clear D. The CDR3 length is 14 residues. Germline CDR1 is MNHEY and CDR2 is SVGAGI. V gave up 0 bases and J gave up 3 bases, with 5 bases separating them. CDR3: CASSYSTANEKLFF. The CDR3 coding sequence is TGTGCCAGCAGTTACTCGACGGCTAATGAAAAACTGTTTTTT.

This clonotype was found a few times. The gene calls are TRBV14 and TRBJ2-3; TRBD2 might be the D (5 bases). The ends were cut back, 1 base at V and 5 bases at J, with 7 bases in the middle. The CDR3 length is 13 residues. CDR1 is SGHDN, CDR2 FVKESK, per germline. This CDR3 is CASSQVGKDTQYF. The CDR3 coding sequence is TGTGCCAGCAGCCAAGTCGGGAAAGATACGCAGTATTTT.

This clonotype has a handful of counts. The chain has TRBV4-1 and TRBJ2-3; maybe TRBD2 (5 bases). Trimming cost V 2 bases and J 11 bases, with 14 bases left between them. In germline, CDR1 is MGHRA, CDR2 YSYEKL. This CDR3 contains 13 residues. CDR3: CASSQIGLLMQYF. The CDR3 DNA follows: TGCGCCAGCAGCCAAATAGGACTCCTAATGCAGTATTTT.

This clonotype showed up just a few times. The V gene is TRBV3-1, the J gene TRBJ2-1, with D possibly being TRBD2 (6 bases). The V and J ends lost 5 bases and 8 bases respectively, with 16 bases between them. Germline-derived CDR1 and CDR2 are LGHDT and YNNKEL (reference sequence). This CDR3 is built from 14 residues. CDR3 sequence reads: CASSGGPVSYEQFF. DNA for the CDR3: TGTGCCAGCAGCGGAGGGCCCGTTTCGTATGAGCAGTTCTTC.

The chain recombines TRBV28 with TRBJ2-7; no clear D gene. CDR1 is MDHEN, CDR2 SYDVKM, per germline. This CDR3 is built from 18 residues. The ends were cut back, 5 bases at V and 3 bases at J, with 26 bases in the middle. As DNA, the CDR3 is TGTGCCAGCAGTCCACGTCGTGAAAGGGCCTATCCTCACTACGAGCAGTACGTC. Translating it yields CASSPRRERAYPHYEQYV.

The CDR3 sequence is CSAREDRGAPDTQYF. The CDR3 region has the DNA TGCAGTGCTAGAGAAGACCGAGGCGCCCCCGATACGCAGTATTTT. The rearrangement joins TRBV20-1 to TRBJ2-3, with D unresolved. V dropped 0 bases and J dropped 6 bases, with 16 bases sitting between them. Per the germline V gene, CDR1 is DFQATT and CDR2 is SNEGSKA (reference sequence). The CDR3 is 15 amino acids.

V is TRBV6-1 and J is TRBJ2-1, with D perhaps matching TRBD1 or TRBD2 (5 bases each). CDR3 length: 13 amino acids. Between the trimmed V and J ends, which lost 6 bases and 9 bases, there was a span of 15 bases. CDR1 MNHNS and CDR2 SASEGT come from the germline V gene. CDR3 nucleotide sequence: TGTGCCAGCAGCGAACTAGACAGATCTGAGCAGTTCTTC. Translation gives CASSELDRSEQFF.